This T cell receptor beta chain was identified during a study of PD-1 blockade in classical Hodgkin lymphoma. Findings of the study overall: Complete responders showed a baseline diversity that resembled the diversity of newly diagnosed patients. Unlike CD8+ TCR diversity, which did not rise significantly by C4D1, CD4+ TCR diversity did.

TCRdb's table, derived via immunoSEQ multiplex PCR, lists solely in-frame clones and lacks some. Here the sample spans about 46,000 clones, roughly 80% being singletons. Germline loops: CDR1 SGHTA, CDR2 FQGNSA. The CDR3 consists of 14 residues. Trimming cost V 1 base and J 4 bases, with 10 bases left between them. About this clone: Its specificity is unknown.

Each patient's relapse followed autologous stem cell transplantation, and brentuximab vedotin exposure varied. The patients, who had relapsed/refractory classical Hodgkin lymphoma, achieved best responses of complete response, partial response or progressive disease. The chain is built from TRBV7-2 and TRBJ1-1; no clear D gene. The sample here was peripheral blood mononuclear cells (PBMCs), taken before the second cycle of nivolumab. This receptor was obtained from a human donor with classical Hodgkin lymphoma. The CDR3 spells CASSLGSLVTEAFF. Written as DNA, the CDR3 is TGTGCCAGCAGCTTAGGAAGCTTGGTCACTGAAGCTTTCTTT.